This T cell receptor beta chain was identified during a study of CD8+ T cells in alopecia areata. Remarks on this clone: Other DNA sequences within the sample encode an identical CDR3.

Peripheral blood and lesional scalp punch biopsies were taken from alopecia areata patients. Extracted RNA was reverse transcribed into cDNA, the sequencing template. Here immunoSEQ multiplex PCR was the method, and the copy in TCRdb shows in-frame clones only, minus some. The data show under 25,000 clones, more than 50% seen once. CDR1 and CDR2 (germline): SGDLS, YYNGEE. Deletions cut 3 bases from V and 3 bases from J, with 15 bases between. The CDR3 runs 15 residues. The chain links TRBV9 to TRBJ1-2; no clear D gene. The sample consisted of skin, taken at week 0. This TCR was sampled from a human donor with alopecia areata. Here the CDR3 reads CASSGRPRGYYGYTF. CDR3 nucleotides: TGTGCCAGCAGCGGACGGCCCCGGGGATACTATGGCTACACCTTC. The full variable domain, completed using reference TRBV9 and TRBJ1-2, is DSGVTQTPKHLITATGQRVTLRCSPRSGDLSVYWYQQSLDQGLQFLIQYYNGEERAKGNILERFSAQQFPDLHSELNLSSLELGDSALYFCASSGRPRGYYGYTFGSGTRLTVV.